This note documents a single T cell receptor beta chain sequence. The sample comes from a study of cytomegalovirus exposure and HLA in healthy donors. PCR involved 60 Vbeta and 13 Jbeta primers. This table comes from immunoSEQ multiplex PCR, and its TCRdb copy is limited to in-frame clones, with some not included. This sample's table has 150,000 to 200,000 clones. Germline CDR1 reads MRHNA; CDR2 reads SNTAGT. V was pared by 10 bases and J by 0 bases, with 20 bases between. The CDR3 extends over 16 amino acids. This rearrangement joins TRBV6-4 to TRBJ2-3, with D perhaps TRBD2 (6 bases). Sequencing was done on a sample of PBMCs. This receptor was identified in a man aged 30 to 39 in good health and CMV-seronegative. For the CDR3, the DNA is TGTGCCACCAGAAGGAATAGCGGTCCTAGCACAGATACGCAGTATTTT. Residues: CATRRNSGPSTDTQYF.